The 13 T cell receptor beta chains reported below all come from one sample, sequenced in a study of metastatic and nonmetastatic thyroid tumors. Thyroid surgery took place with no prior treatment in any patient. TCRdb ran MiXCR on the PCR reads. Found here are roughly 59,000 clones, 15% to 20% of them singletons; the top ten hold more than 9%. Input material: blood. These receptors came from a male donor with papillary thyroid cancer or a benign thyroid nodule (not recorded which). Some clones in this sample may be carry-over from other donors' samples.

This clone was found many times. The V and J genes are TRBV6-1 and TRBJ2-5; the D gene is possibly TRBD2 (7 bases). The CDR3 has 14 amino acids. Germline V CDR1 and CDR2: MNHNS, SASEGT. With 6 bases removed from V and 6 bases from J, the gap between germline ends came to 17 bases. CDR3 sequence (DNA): TGTGCCAGCAGCCGCGATCCGGGGGGCCAGACCCAGTACTTC. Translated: CASSRDPGGQTQYF.

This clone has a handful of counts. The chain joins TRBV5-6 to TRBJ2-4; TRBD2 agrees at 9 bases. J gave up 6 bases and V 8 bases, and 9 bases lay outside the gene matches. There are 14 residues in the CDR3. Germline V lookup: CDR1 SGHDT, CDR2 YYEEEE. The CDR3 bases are TGTGCCAGTCATAGCGGGGGTCTCGGAAACATTCAGTACTTC. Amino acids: CASHSGGLGNIQYF.

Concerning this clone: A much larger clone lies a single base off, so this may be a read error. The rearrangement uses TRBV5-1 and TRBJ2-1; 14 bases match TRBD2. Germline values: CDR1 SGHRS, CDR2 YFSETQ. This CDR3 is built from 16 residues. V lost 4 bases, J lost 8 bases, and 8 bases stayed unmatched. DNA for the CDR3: TGCGCCAGCAGCCGCCTGACTAGCGGGAGGGGAGATGAGCAGTTCTTC. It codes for CASSRLTSGRGDEQFF.

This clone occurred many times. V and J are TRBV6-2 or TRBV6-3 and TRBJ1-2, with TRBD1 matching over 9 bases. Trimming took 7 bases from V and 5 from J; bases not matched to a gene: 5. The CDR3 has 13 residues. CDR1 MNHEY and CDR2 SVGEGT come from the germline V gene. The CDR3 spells CASMGQGWYGYTF. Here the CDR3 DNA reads TGTGCCAGCATGGGACAGGGCTGGTATGGCTACACCTTC.

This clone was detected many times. The CDR3 coding sequence is TGTGCCAGCACCTTCGCCGGAGGCTACACCTTC. Residues: CASTFAGGYTF. This chain links TRBV28 with TRBJ1-2, with no clear D. The CDR3 loop spans 11 amino acids. CDR1 MDHEN and CDR2 SYDVKM come from the germline V gene. V was cut by 7 bases and J by 8 bases, with 11 bases left in between.

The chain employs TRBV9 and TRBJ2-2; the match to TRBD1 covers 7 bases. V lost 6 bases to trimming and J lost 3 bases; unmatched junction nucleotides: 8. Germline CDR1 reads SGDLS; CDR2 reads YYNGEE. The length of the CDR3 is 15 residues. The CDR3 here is CASIPRQGDTGELFF. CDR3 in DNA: TGTGCCAGCATCCCCCGACAGGGCGACACCGGGGAGCTGTTTTTT. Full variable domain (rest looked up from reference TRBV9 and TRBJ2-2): DSGVTQTPKHLITATGQRVTLRCSPRSGDLSVYWYQQSLDQGLQFLIQYYNGEERAKGNILERFSAQQFPDLHSELNLSSLELGDSALYFCASIPRQGDTGELFFGEGSRLTVL.

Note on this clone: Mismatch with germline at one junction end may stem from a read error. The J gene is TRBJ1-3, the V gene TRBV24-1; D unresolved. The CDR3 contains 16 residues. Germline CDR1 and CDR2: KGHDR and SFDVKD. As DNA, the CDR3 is TGTGCCACCCGTGATTTAGGACCGGAGAGGTTAGACACCATATATTTT. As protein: CATRDLGPERLDTIYF.

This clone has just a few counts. The CDR3 DNA follows: TGCGCCAGCAGTGATAGCAATCAGCCCCAGCATTTT. Translated: CASSDSNQPQHF. The J gene is TRBJ1-5, the V gene TRBV10-2, with D hard to call. The CDR3 length is 12 residues. V lost 3 bases to trimming and J lost 0 bases, with 0 bases between them. From germline, CDR1 is WSHSY and CDR2 SAAADI.

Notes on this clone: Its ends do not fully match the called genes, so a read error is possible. The CDR3 protein is CASSWTGGYTGELFF. Written as DNA, the CDR3 is TGTGCCAGCAGCTGGACAGGGGGTTACACCGGTGAGCTGTTTTTT. This rearrangement joins TRBV5-5 to TRBJ2-2; 10 nucleotides agree with TRBD1. The CDR3 covers 15 residues. Per the germline V gene, CDR1 is SGHKS and CDR2 is YYEKEE (reference sequence).

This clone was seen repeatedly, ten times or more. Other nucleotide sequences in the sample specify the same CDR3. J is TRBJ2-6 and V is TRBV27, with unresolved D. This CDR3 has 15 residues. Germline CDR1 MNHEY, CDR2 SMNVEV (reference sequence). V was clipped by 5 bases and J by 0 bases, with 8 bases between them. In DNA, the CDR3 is TGTGCCAGCAGTCAACTACTCTCTGGGGCCAACGTCCTGACTTTC. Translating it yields CASSQLLSGANVLTF. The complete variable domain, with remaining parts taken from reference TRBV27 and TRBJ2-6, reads EAQVTQNPRYLITVTGKKLTVTCSQNMNHEYMSWYRQDPGLGLRQIYYSMNVEVTDKGDVPEGYKVSRKEKRNFPLILESPSPNQTSLYFCASSQLLSGANVLTFGAGSRLTVL.

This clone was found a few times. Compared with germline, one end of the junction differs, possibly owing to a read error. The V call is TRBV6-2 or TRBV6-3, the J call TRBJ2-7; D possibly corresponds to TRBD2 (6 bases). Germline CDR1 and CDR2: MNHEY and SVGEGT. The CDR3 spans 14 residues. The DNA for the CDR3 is TGTGCCAGCATTTACGAGGCGGGACCCTACGAGCAGTACTTC. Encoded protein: CASIYEAGPYEQYF.

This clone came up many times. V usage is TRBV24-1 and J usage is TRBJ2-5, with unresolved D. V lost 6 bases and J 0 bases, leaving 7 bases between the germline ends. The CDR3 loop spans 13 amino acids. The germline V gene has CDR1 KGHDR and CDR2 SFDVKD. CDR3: CATSLGYQETQYF. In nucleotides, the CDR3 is TGTGCCACCAGTCTCGGCTACCAAGAGACCCAGTACTTC.

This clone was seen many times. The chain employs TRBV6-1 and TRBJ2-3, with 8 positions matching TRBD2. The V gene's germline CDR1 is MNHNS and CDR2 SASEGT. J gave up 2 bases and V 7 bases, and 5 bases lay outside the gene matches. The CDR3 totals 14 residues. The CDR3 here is CASNRAGVTDTQYF. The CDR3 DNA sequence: TGTGCCAGCAACCGAGCGGGGGTCACAGATACGCAGTATTTT.